This TCR beta chain was recovered during a study of radiotherapy plus CTLA-4 blockade in lung cancer. This table comes from immunoSEQ multiplex PCR, and its TCRdb copy is limited to in-frame clones, with some not included. There are about 120,000 clones in the sample; 90% occur only once, and 5.5% to 8.5% lies in the top ten. The CDR3 covers 16 residues. Looked up from germline, CDR1 is SNHLY and CDR2 is FYNNEI. Trimming stripped 7 bases from V and 3 bases from J, with 21 bases between. This TCR was sampled from a human donor with non-small cell lung cancer that progressed on radiotherapy plus ipilimumab. The specimen was peripheral blood, collected from a patient treated with radiotherapy plus ipilimumab. The chain combines TRBV2 with TRBJ1-1; D ambiguous. CDR3 sequence: CASIISSAGEDTEAFF. Here the CDR3 DNA reads TGTGCCAGCATAATCAGCTCGGCAGGAGAAGACACTGAAGCTTTCTTT. The whole variable domain, filled in from reference TRBV2 and TRBJ1-1, reads EPEVTQTPSHQVTQMGQEVILRCVPISNHLYFYWYRQILGQKVEFLVSFYNNEISEKSEIFDDQFSVERPDGSNFTLKIRSTKLEDSAMYFCASIISSAGEDTEAFFGQGTRLTVV.